A single TCR beta chain is shown here with its context. This clone occurred once. Its antigen is unknown. Base quality data are lacking; no much larger clone is found one base away. The sample belongs to a study of blood T cell repertoires in COVID-19 (dated by TCRdb to between 2020 and 2021). About the full investigation: Samples covering the acute and convalescent phases of COVID-19 were provided by collaborators in the United States, Italy and Spain. Where HLA class I and class II types were available, the types were taken from metadata supplied by the sample provider, not from assay-based typing. The samples were drawn from the first 160 participants of the ongoing ImmuneRACE study and from 1,254 subjects provided by 6 global collaborators. The dataset comprised deeply sampled blood TCRbeta repertoires from subjects exposed to, actively infected with, or recovered from COVID-19. A de-identified subject ID, COVID-19 status, age in years and sex were almost always included in the sample metadata. The material from the prospective study consisted of cDNA or gDNA derived from T cells, B-cell-depleted T cells, or PBMCs. The repertoires were made available in a free public database intended to serve as a resource for research on the immune response to SARS-CoV-2.

Overall study results and their limits: The quantity of clinical and demographic metadata differed by source and by participant and was supplied without curation.

TCRbeta CDR3 regions were amplified from genomic DNA by means of the immunoSEQ Assay, a bias-controlled multiplex PCR. The authors processed their data as follows. The number of nucleated cells in each sample was estimated by amplification of reference gene primers within the assay. To quantify the absolute abundance of each unique TCRbeta CDR3 rearrangement, sequence reads were collapsed and filtered. Productive Simpson clonality was computed per sample as the square root of Simpson's diversity index over productive rearrangements. TCRdb took over this immuneACCESS table, retaining in-frame rearrangements with V and J assigned. Such tables are incomplete; in checked studies, under half of the missing clones stem from an unresolved V gene, and the remainder is unexplained. Clone size and V and J calls were adopted from that table, with D and trimming inferred from the DNA. For this sample the table gives over 300,000 clones, of which 88% were detected only once. Clones ranked in the top ten supply around 0.95% of the sample.

CDR1 and CDR2 were assigned from the germline V gene as SNHLY and FYNNEI. V has 5 bases trimmed and J has 6 bases trimmed; junction bases matching no gene number 2. Including cysteine and phenylalanine, the CDR3 has 12 amino acids. CDR3 DNA is the only sequence kept; it has 36 bases, read in frame from the first base. Enrolling through a virtual design, the prospective study's participants ranged in age from about 18 to 89 years and lived across roughly 23 United States geographic areas. To assign participants to cohorts, the prospective study relied on clinical history that participants themselves reported in a screening survey and a study questionnaire. Each participant in the prospective study had whole blood, serum and a nasopharyngeal or oropharyngeal swab collected by mobile phlebotomists. Participants in the prospective study had the option to provide additional blood draws and questionnaires over an approximately 2-month period. Before DNA extraction, prospective study blood samples were shipped either frozen or at room temperature.

The sequencing sample was made of PBMCs or T cells enriched from blood (not recorded which). The TCR originated in a woman in her twenties or thirties with acute COVID-19. The sequence is built from TRBV2 and TRBJ2-7, and 9 bases in between align with TRBD1. The CDR3 region has the sequence CASSTTGGEQYF. The DNA sequence is as follows: TGTGCCAGCAGTACGACAGGGGGCGAGCAGTACTTC.